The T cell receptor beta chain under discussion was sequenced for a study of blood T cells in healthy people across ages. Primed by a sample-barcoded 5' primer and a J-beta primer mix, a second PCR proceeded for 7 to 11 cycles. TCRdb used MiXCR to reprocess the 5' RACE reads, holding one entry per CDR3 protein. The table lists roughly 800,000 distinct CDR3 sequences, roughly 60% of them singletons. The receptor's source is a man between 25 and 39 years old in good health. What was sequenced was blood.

The CDR3 reads CSVVGLAGVEEQYF. CDR3 DNA: TGCAGCGTTGTGGGACTAGCGGGAGTTGAGGAGCAGTACTTC. The chain links TRBV29-1 to TRBJ2-7, with TRBD2 identical over 14 bases. J was trimmed by 7 bases and V by 4 bases; bases with no gene match: 6. The CDR3 extends over 14 amino acids. Germline V gives CDR1 SQVTM, CDR2 ANQGSEA.